The 20 T cell receptor beta chains presented below share a single source sample, sequenced in a study of T cells in Graves' hyperthyroidism and ophthalmopathy. It was RNA transcripts that yielded the amplified TCR beta CDR3 regions. HTBI primers were employed in a first-round RT-PCR of the TCR CDR3. TCRdb itself ran the multiplex PCR reads through MiXCR, one entry per CDR3 protein. This table holds over 400,000 distinct CDR3 sequences, around 15% found once. The sample taken for sequencing was blood. Receptors were obtained from a young man with Graves' ophthalmopathy.

As concerns this clonotype: Being one base from a much bigger clone, this may be a read error. V gene TRBV20-1 combines with J gene TRBJ1-3; perhaps TRBD1 as D (6 bases). The CDR3 sequence is 14 residues long. The V gene's germline CDR1 is DFQATT and CDR2 SNEGSKA (reference sequence). CDR3 residues: CSAQRGFSGDTIYF. The CDR3 bases are TGCAGTGCTCAAAGGGGGTTCTCTGGAGACACCATATATTTT.

At least ten counts were recorded for this clonotype. The genes are TRBV12-3 or TRBV12-4 and TRBJ2-5; 9 bases agree with TRBD2. The CDR3 totals 14 residues. The junction had 5 bases not matched to a gene; V was cut back by 4 bases and J by 5 bases. The CDR3 spells CASSSGLARETQYF. The DNA for the CDR3 is TGTGCCAGCAGTTCGGGACTAGCTAGGGAGACCCAGTACTTC.

This clonotype showed up many times. The V call is TRBV12-3 or TRBV12-4, the J call TRBJ1-1, with D hard to call. The V and J ends lost 1 base and 5 bases respectively, with 17 bases between them. The CDR3 spans 16 residues. CDR3: CASSLGAPAMDTEAFF. In DNA, the CDR3 is TGTGCCAGCAGTTTAGGAGCGCCGGCTATGGATACTGAAGCTTTCTTT.

This rearrangement joins TRBV27 to TRBJ2-1, with 7 positions matching TRBD2. Germline CDR1 MNHEY, CDR2 SMNVEV (reference sequence). The junction had 9 bases not matched to a gene; V was cut back by 1 base and J by 3 bases. This CDR3 is built from 17 residues. The CDR3 region has the DNA TGTGCCAGCAGTTTATTGCTAGCGGAGGGGAACTACAATGAGCAGTTCTTC. This sequence encodes CASSLLLAEGNYNEQFF.

At least ten counts were recorded for this clonotype. V is TRBV29-1 and J is TRBJ1-1; D is unclear. V gave up 3 bases and J gave up 7 bases, with 6 bases separating them. The CDR3 spans 10 residues. The germline CDR1 and CDR2 sequences are SQVTM and ANQGSEA. CDR3 DNA: TGCAGCGTTGAGGGTGGTGAAGCTTTCTTT. Amino acids: CSVEGGEAFF.

The rearrangement joins TRBV5-1 to TRBJ1-4, with D hard to call. Trimming left V 0 bases short and J 7 bases short, with 13 bases between. The CDR3 contains 15 residues. Germline CDR1 reads SGHRS; CDR2 reads YFSETQ. CDR3 residues: CASSLAVGMGEKLFF. The CDR3 DNA sequence: TGCGCCAGCAGCTTGGCGGTTGGTATGGGTGAAAAACTGTTTTTT.

This clonotype was observed a handful of times. The V call is TRBV13, the J call TRBJ2-6; tentative D call: TRBD2 (5 bases). Germline loops: CDR1 PRHDT, CDR2 FYEKMQ (reference sequence). V was pared by 5 bases and J by 2 bases, with 10 bases between. There are 15 residues in the CDR3. CDR3 in amino acids: CASSPWRAGANVLTF. CDR3 in DNA: TGTGCCAGCAGCCCTTGGCGGGCTGGGGCCAACGTCCTGACTTTC.

Details on this clonotype: This clone may be a read error of a much larger clone one base away. This chain links TRBV30 with TRBJ2-7; D may be TRBD1 (6 bases). The CDR3 spans 12 residues. Trimming removed 5 bases at V and 0 bases at J, with 8 bases between. Per germline, CDR1 GTSNPN and CDR2 SVGIG (reference sequence). The CDR3 reads CAWGQSSYEQYF. DNA of the CDR3: TGTGCCTGGGGACAGAGCTCCTACGAGCAGTACTTC.

This clonotype was seen once. A junction boundary mismatches the germline segment, possibly from a read error. The chain has TRBV3-1 and TRBJ2-1, with 8 bases matching TRBD2. This CDR3 is 17 amino acids long. The germline V gene has CDR1 LGHDT and CDR2 YNNKEL (reference sequence). CDR3 protein: CVSNPQPGTSGGNEQFF. The DNA for the CDR3 is TGTGTCAGCAACCCTCAACCCGGGACTAGTGGAGGCAATGAGCAGTTCTTC.

This clonotype was counted at least ten times. This rearrangement joins TRBV6-1 to TRBJ1-1; D gene uncertain. The V end was cut by 4 bases, the J end by 4 bases, with 13 bases between. Germline CDR1 is MNHNS and CDR2 is SASEGT. The length of the CDR3 is 14 residues. CDR3 sequence reads: CASSAWGGGTEAFF. CDR3 coding DNA: TGTGCCAGCAGTGCCTGGGGAGGAGGCACTGAAGCTTTCTTT.

This clonotype showed up many times. The chain carries TRBV4-1 and TRBJ1-1, with 7 bases identical to TRBD1. The CDR3 is 15 amino acids. J lost 0 bases, V lost 3 bases, and 4 bases had no gene match. Germline-derived CDR1 and CDR2 are MGHRA and YSYEKL. CDR3 sequence: CASSQTQGMNTEAFF. The CDR3 DNA reads as TGCGCCAGCAGCCAGACACAGGGGATGAACACTGAAGCTTTCTTT.

Concerning this clonotype itself: At one end the junction does not follow the germline gene, possibly because of a read error. The V and J genes are TRBV6-5 and TRBJ2-1; 9 bases match TRBD2. CDR1 and CDR2 (germline): MNHEY, SVGAGI. The CDR3 sequence is 18 residues long. The CDR3 is CASSYSVAGLAGYNEQLF. CDR3 coding DNA: TGTGCCAGCAGTTACTCGGTTGCGGGGCTAGCGGGGTACAATGAGCAGCTCTTC.

The rearrangement joins TRBV19 to TRBJ2-5, with D unresolved. Trimming shortened V by 2 bases and J by 6 bases, and 4 bases separated the two germline ends. This CDR3 spans 11 amino acids. Germline V gives CDR1 LNHDA, CDR2 SQIVND (reference sequence). The CDR3 DNA is TGTGCCAGTAGTATATCCCAGACCCAGTACTTC. Encoded protein: CASSISQTQYF.

Ten or more counts support this clonotype. This chain joins TRBV20-1 and TRBJ2-7, with TRBD2 as a possible D gene (7 bases). Germline CDR1 DFQATT, CDR2 SNEGSKA (reference sequence). Between the trimmed V and J ends, which lost 6 bases and 5 bases, there was a span of 20 bases. The length of the CDR3 is 14 residues. The CDR3 is CSAARGRARDEQYF. Here the CDR3 DNA reads TGCAGTGCCGCGAGGGGGAGGGCTAGGGACGAGCAGTACTTC.

At least ten counts were recorded for this clonotype. Here the CDR3 reads CASSQDYTVLFYGYTF. In DNA form, the CDR3 reads TGCGCCAGCAGCCAAGATTATACGGTATTGTTCTATGGCTACACCTTC. The chain recombines TRBV4-1 with TRBJ1-2; no clear D gene. V lost 0 bases and J lost 4, with 15 bases in between. Germline V CDR1 and CDR2: MGHRA, YSYEKL. The CDR3 length is 16 residues.

This clonotype appeared many times. The junction differs from germline at one of its ends, possibly a read error. The gene calls are TRBV6-1 and TRBJ1-2, with D uncertain. The CDR3 is 12 residues long. Germline V gene lookup returns CDR1 MNHNS and CDR2 SASEGT. The CDR3, as DNA: TGTGCCGGCAGTGAACTACGGCGGGGCTACACCTTC. This translates into CAGSELRRGYTF.

There are a few counts of this clonotype. The chain recombines TRBV4-1 with TRBJ1-5, with a tentative D call TRBD1 (5 bases). Per germline, CDR1 MGHRA and CDR2 YSYEKL. The CDR3 runs 14 residues. With 3 bases removed from V and 7 bases from J, the gap between germline ends came to 13 bases. The CDR3 DNA sequence: TGCGCCAGCAGCCAGCCGGGGCGGAGGCAGCCCCAGCATTTT. Its protein is CASSQPGRRQPQHF.

V usage is TRBV11-2 and J usage is TRBJ1-1; D call uncertain. V lost 5 bases, J lost 6 bases, and 16 bases lay in between. The CDR3 consists of 14 residues. Germline values: CDR1 SGHAT, CDR2 FQNNGV. The CDR3 sequence: CASSPSYGRAEAFF. DNA for the CDR3: TGTGCCAGCAGCCCTTCGTATGGGCGCGCTGAAGCTTTCTTT.

This clonotype was found many times. The gene calls are TRBV10-3 and TRBJ2-1, with D uncertain. V lost 3 bases and J lost 5, with 8 bases in between. This CDR3 contains 13 residues. Germline CDR1 reads ENHRY; CDR2 reads SYGVKD. CDR3 sequence (DNA): TGTGCCATCAGTGAAGGGAATCACAATGAGCAGTTCTTC. Translating it yields CAISEGNHNEQFF.

In DNA, the CDR3 is TGTGCCAGCACCGACAGGGTTTTTCAGCCCCAGCATTTT. Translating gives CASTDRVFQPQHF. V usage is TRBV6-1 and J usage is TRBJ1-5; 7 bases fit TRBD1. J lost 6 bases, V lost 7 bases, and 6 bases had no gene match. The CDR3 consists of 13 residues. Germline CDR1 and CDR2: MNHNS and SASEGT.